What follows are 7 T cell receptor beta chains derived from one specimen sequenced in a study of CD4 T cells in relation to SARS-CoV-2 and coronaviruses. Their recognized antigens are unknown. TCRdb keeps only in-frame clones here, not all; method: immunoSEQ multiplex PCR. The sample consists of 24,000 or so clones, 75% to 85% of them appearing once. Unexposed donor CD4+ T cells date from about 2011-2018, before the COVID-19 pandemic. After more than eight days of culture, CD4+ T cells were isolated. The sample consisted of CD4+ T cells from PBMCs, cultured in vitro. All receptors come from a human donor in good health.

V and J are TRBV3-1 (or the pseudogene TRBV3-2) and TRBJ2-3; D unclear. This CDR3 contains 15 residues. Trimming took off 0 bases at V and 4 bases at J, with 11 bases between the two ends. CDR1 is LGHDT and CDR2 is YNNKEL in the germline V gene (reference sequence). The CDR3 is CASSQDPGPSDTQYF. The CDR3 nucleotides read TGTGCCAGCAGCCAAGATCCGGGTCCCTCAGATACGCAGTATTTT.

This chain uses TRBV9 with TRBJ2-5; possible D gene TRBD1, 7 bases. The CDR3 consists of 16 residues. CDR1 is SGDLS and CDR2 is YYNGEE in the germline V gene. Trimming pared 4 bases from V and 0 bases from J, leaving 16 bases between. CDR3 loop: CASSPTGEAYQETQYF. The CDR3 DNA reads TGTGCCAGCAGCCCCACAGGGGAGGCGTACCAAGAGACCCAGTACTTC.

The chain has TRBV19 and TRBJ2-3, with 8 bases matching TRBD2. Germline CDR1 reads LNHDA; CDR2 reads SQIVND (reference sequence). The CDR3 contains 14 residues. V was clipped by 7 bases and J by 4 bases; unmatched bases: 7. The CDR3 coding sequence is TGTGCCAGTATCGGCGGGGGGTCGCCAGATACGCAGTATTTT. Its translation: CASIGGGSPDTQYF.

V gene TRBV5-4 combines with J gene TRBJ2-5; 7 bases map to TRBD2. Germline lookup yields CDR1 SGHNT and CDR2 YYREEE (reference sequence). V lost 3 bases to trimming and J lost 9 bases; unmatched junction nucleotides: 11. The CDR3 is made up of 14 amino acids. The CDR3 region has the DNA TGTGCCAGCAGCTGGGGGGGACGGAGCGAGGCCCAGTACTTC. Amino acids: CASSWGGRSEAQYF.

The chain uses TRBV4-2 and TRBJ2-7, with D unclear. The germline CDR1 and CDR2 sequences are LGHNA and YNFKEQ. V was pared by 0 bases and J by 3 bases, with 9 bases between. This CDR3 is 14 amino acids long. This chain's CDR3 is CASSQDKGRYEQYF. The CDR3 DNA follows: TGTGCCAGCAGCCAAGATAAAGGGCGCTACGAGCAGTACTTC.

This rearrangement joins TRBV6-1 to TRBJ2-1, with 12 bases aligning to TRBD2. Germline lookup yields CDR1 MNHNS and CDR2 SASEGT. The trim removed 0 bases at V and 6 bases at J, leaving 3 bases unmatched. This CDR3 comprises 16 residues. CDR3 protein: CASSEARLAGANEQFF. Here the CDR3 DNA reads TGTGCCAGCAGTGAAGCGCGACTAGCGGGGGCCAATGAGCAGTTCTTC.

The CDR3 protein is CASSIIGIGGASDTQYF. Written as DNA, the CDR3 is TGTGCCAGCAGTATCATTGGGATTGGGGGGGCGAGCGATACGCAGTATTTT. V usage is TRBV27 and J usage is TRBJ2-3; D is perhaps TRBD2 (7 bases). V was pared by 5 bases and J by 6 bases, with 24 bases between. This CDR3 comprises 17 residues. CDR1 is MNHEY and CDR2 is SMNVEV in the germline V gene (reference sequence).